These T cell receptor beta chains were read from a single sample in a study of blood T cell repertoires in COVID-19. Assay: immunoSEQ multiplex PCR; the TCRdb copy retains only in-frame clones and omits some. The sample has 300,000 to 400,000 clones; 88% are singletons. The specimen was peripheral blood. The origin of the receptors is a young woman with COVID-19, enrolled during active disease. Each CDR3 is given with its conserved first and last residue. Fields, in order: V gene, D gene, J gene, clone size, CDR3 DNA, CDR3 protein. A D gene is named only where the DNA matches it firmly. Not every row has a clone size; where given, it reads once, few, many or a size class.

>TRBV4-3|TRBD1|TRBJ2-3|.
TGCGCCAGCAGCCAAGTAGTGGGACAGGATCGAGATACGCAGTATTTT
CASSQVVGQDRDTQYF
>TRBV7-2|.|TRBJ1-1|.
TGTGCCAGCAGCTTAGAGCGCGTGAACACTGAAGCTTTCTTT
CASSLERVNTEAFF
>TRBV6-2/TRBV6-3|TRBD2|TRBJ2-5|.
TGTGCCAGCAGTCTAGGACTAGCGGGGCGGAGGGAGACCCAGTACTTC
CASSLGLAGRRETQYF
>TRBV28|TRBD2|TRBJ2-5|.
TGTGCCAGCACTTCGGGGGGACGGGAGACCCAGTACTTC
CASTSGGRETQYF
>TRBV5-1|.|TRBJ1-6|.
TGCGCCAGCAGCGACAAGGGGCCAAAGGGCCTCTCCTATAATTCACCCCTCCACTTT
CASSDKGPKGLSYNSPLHF
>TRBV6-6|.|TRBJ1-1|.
TGTGCCAGCAGTTACGTAGACAGACGAGGAACTGAAGCTTTCTTT
CASSYVDRRGTEAFF
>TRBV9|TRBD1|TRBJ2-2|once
TGTGCCAGCAGCGTCGGAGGTGGACAGGGGACCGGGGAGCTGTTTTTT
CASSVGGGQGTGELFF
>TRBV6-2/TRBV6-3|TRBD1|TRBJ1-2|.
TGTGCCAGCAGTTACCGCCAAGGGGGCCATGGCTACACCTTC
CASSYRQGGHGYTF
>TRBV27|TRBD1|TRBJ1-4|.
TGTGCCAGCAGTAGCACCAGGGGGCCGAATGAAAAACTGTTTTTT
CASSSTRGPNEKLFF
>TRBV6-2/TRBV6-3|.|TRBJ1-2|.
TGTGCCAGCAGTTACATCCCTAGCTATGGCTACACCTTC
CASSYIPSYGYTF
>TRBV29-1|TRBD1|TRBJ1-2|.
TGCAGCGTTGGGACAGGGGGAAATCTAGGCTACACCTTC
CSVGTGGNLGYTF
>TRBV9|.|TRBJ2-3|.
TGTGCCAGCAGCGTAGGACAAGCGGCGAGCACAGATACGCAGTATTTT
CASSVGQAASTDTQYF